Below, 30 T cell receptor beta chains from the same sample are listed, as sequenced in a study of cytomegalovirus exposure and HLA in healthy donors. The data were produced by immunoSEQ multiplex PCR, yet TCRdb's version contains in-frame clones alone and is incomplete. The profile covers more than 60,000 clones, with around 96% appearing a single time and around 5% taken by the ten largest. What was sequenced was PBMCs. The receptors stem from a young woman in good health and CMV-seropositive.

The chain carries TRBV5-1 and TRBJ2-1; 10 nucleotides match TRBD2. The CDR3 has 15 amino acids. J gave up 7 bases and V 2 bases, and 6 bases lay outside the gene matches. Germline V lookup: CDR1 SGHRS, CDR2 YFSETQ. CDR3 bases: TGCGCCAGCAGCTTTGCTAGCGGGAGAGAGAATGAGCAGTTCTTC. This encodes CASSFASGRENEQFF.

This chain uses TRBV7-8 with TRBJ1-5; the D is unclear. From germline, CDR1 is SGHVS and CDR2 FQNEAQ. The CDR3 is 16 residues long. With 5 bases removed from V and 0 bases from J, the gap between germline ends came to 14 bases. For the CDR3, the DNA is TGTGCCAGCAGCCCTTCCATGTTCTATAGCAATCAGCCCCAGCATTTT. Its translation is CASSPSMFYSNQPQHF.

The chain is built from TRBV30 and TRBJ2-7; D uncertain. CDR1 and CDR2 (germline): GTSNPN, SVGIG (reference sequence). This CDR3 contains 11 residues. The germline V and J ends were trimmed by 3 bases and 2 bases, with 5 bases remaining between them. This CDR3 reads CAWSSAYEQYF. CDR3 in DNA: TGTGCCTGGAGCTCGGCCTACGAGCAGTACTTC.

The CDR3 coding sequence is TGTGCCAGCAGCACAGACAGGTACTACGAGCAGTACTTC. Protein: CASSTDRYYEQYF. The V gene is TRBV7-9, the J gene TRBJ2-7; D is perhaps TRBD1 (6 bases). Trimming pared 5 bases from V and 3 bases from J, leaving 11 bases between. CDR1 is SEHNR, CDR2 FQNEAQ, per germline (reference sequence). The CDR3 loop spans 13 amino acids.

The V call is TRBV27, the J call TRBJ2-1; 7 bases map to TRBD2. The length of the CDR3 is 15 residues. The V and J ends lost 2 bases and 7 bases, in that order; junction bases with no gene match: 8. The germline gives CDR1 MNHEY, CDR2 SMNVEV (reference sequence). The chain's CDR3 is CASSLPGLVRNEQFF. Written as DNA, the CDR3 is TGTGCCAGCAGTTTACCCGGACTAGTAAGGAATGAGCAGTTCTTC.

The V call is TRBV25-1, the J call TRBJ1-2, with TRBD1 as a possible D gene (6 bases). This CDR3 comprises 14 residues. Trimming left V 4 bases short and J 6 bases short, with 15 bases between. CDR1 and CDR2 from the germline V gene are MGHDK and SYGVNS. The CDR3 DNA sequence: TGTGCCAGCAGTGGGTTGGACAGCCCGAATGGCTACACCTTC. It codes for CASSGLDSPNGYTF.

This chain links TRBV28 with TRBJ1-2; tentatively, D is TRBD1 (5 bases). Trimming removed 5 bases at V and 6 bases at J, with 19 bases between. The length of the CDR3 is 15 residues. The germline gives CDR1 MDHEN, CDR2 SYDVKM. The CDR3 DNA follows: TGTGCCAGCAGTCTCGGACAACCGGTAGTGGATGGCTACACCTTC. Translation: CASSLGQPVVDGYTF.

The chain combines TRBV27 with TRBJ2-7; D is perhaps TRBD1 (6 bases). V was cut by 2 bases and J by 3 bases, with 8 bases left in between. Per germline, CDR1 MNHEY and CDR2 SMNVEV (reference sequence). The CDR3 contains 13 residues. The CDR3 nucleotides read TGTGCCAGCAGTTTAACCAGGGGCTACGAGCAGTACTTC. As protein: CASSLTRGYEQYF.

The genes are TRBV5-3 and TRBJ1-4; 9 nucleotides match TRBD1. TRBV5-3 is annotated as an ORF whose role is uncertain. The V gene end was trimmed by 1 base and the J gene end by 6 bases; junction bases not matched to a gene: 10. The CDR3 totals 17 residues. The CDR3 region is CARSLTGGCPGDEKLFF. CDR3 nucleotide sequence: TGTGCCAGAAGCTTGACAGGGGGCTGCCCCGGGGATGAAAAACTGTTTTTT.

This clone was recorded only once. The CDR3, as DNA: TGTGCCAGCAGTTTAACAGGGTTTGGGGCCAACGTCCTGACTTTC. Amino acids: CASSLTGFGANVLTF. The chain is built from TRBV27 and TRBJ2-6; D might be TRBD1 (6 bases). The CDR3 extends over 15 amino acids. Germline CDR1 is MNHEY and CDR2 is SMNVEV (reference sequence). Trimming shortened V by 2 bases and J by 3 bases, and 8 bases separated the two germline ends.

J is TRBJ2-7 and V is TRBV6-5; D possibly corresponds to TRBD1 (6 bases). There are 13 residues in the CDR3. CDR1 MNHEY and CDR2 SVGAGI come from the germline V gene. The V end was cut by 6 bases, the J end by 4 bases, with 13 bases between. CDR3 nucleotide sequence: TGTGCCAGCAGCCGACAGGTGGAATACGAGCAGTACTTC. Its translation is CASSRQVEYEQYF.

This chain links TRBV4-1 with TRBJ2-3; perhaps TRBD2 as D (5 bases). Germline lookup yields CDR1 MGHRA and CDR2 YSYEKL. This CDR3 has 17 amino acids. V was pared by 4 bases and J by 4 bases, with 21 bases between. CDR3 sequence (DNA): TGCGCCAGCAGCCCGGGTACTAGTTTTGCGGTTCCAGATACGCAGTATTTT. The encoded protein is CASSPGTSFAVPDTQYF.

V and J are TRBV7-9 and TRBJ2-4; 12 bases align to TRBD2. Germline CDR1 and CDR2: SEHNR and FQNEAQ (reference sequence). This CDR3 spans 11 amino acids. CDR3 sequence reads: CGARLAGVQYF. The CDR3 nucleotides are TGTGGTGCGAGACTAGCGGGAGTCCAGTACTTC.

The chain employs TRBV10-3 and TRBJ2-1; D is perhaps TRBD1 (6 bases). CDR3 length: 15 amino acids. Germline lookup yields CDR1 ENHRY and CDR2 SYGVKD. The V end was cut by 6 bases, the J end by 7 bases, with 19 bases between. The DNA for the CDR3 is TGTGCCATCAGAATAACAGGGTCACGTATAAATGAGCAGTTCTTC. It specifies CAIRITGSRINEQFF.

This chain connects TRBV4-2 to TRBJ2-7; a possible D gene is TRBD2 (5 bases). CDR3 length equals 15 residues. V lost 4 bases to trimming and J lost 0 bases, with 13 bases between them. Germline values: CDR1 LGHNA, CDR2 YNFKEQ. The CDR3 region has the DNA TGTGCCAGCAGCCCCGGCGCAGAGGGCTCCTACGAGCAGTACTTC. This gives the protein CASSPGAEGSYEQYF.

J is TRBJ1-1 and V is TRBV19; TRBD1 agrees at 11 bases. This CDR3 has 16 amino acids. Trimming removed 3 bases from V and 4 bases from J; junction bases left unmatched: 7. Germline V lookup: CDR1 LNHDA, CDR2 SQIVND (reference sequence). CDR3 sequence reads: CASSIGTGGIPTEAFF. In nucleotides, the CDR3 is TGTGCCAGTAGTATCGGGACAGGGGGGATACCCACTGAAGCTTTCTTT.

Only one count was recorded for this clone. The genes are TRBV29-1 and TRBJ2-3, with 10 nucleotides matching TRBD2. J was trimmed by 5 bases and V by 6 bases; bases with no gene match: 17. CDR1 is SQVTM, CDR2 ANQGSEA, per germline. This CDR3 spans 17 amino acids. The CDR3 DNA sequence: TGCAGCGTAAGACCCCCCCTAGCGGGAGTGGTGGGAGATACGCAGTATTTT. Its protein product is CSVRPPLAGVVGDTQYF.

CDR3 region: CASSLRWGQGRYEQYF. CDR3 in DNA: TGTGCCAGCAGCTTACGGTGGGGACAGGGGCGCTACGAGCAGTACTTC. The rearrangement uses TRBV11-2 and TRBJ2-7; 10 positions agree with TRBD1. Germline CDR1 and CDR2: SGHAT and FQNNGV. Trimming at V came to 2 bases and at J to 3 bases, leaving 7 bases not matched to a gene. This CDR3 spans 16 amino acids. Full variable domain (rest looked up from reference TRBV11-2 and TRBJ2-7): EAGVAQSPRYKIIEKRQSVAFWCNPISGHATLYWYQQILGQGPKLLIQFQNNGVVDDSQLPKDRFSAERLKGVDSTLKIQPAKLEDSAVYLCASSLRWGQGRYEQYFGPGTRLTVT.

V is TRBV4-1 and J is TRBJ1-4; weak D call: TRBD1 (6 bases). Per the germline V gene, CDR1 is MGHRA and CDR2 is YSYEKL. Trimming shortened V by 3 bases and J by 4 bases, and 12 bases separated the two germline ends. The CDR3 consists of 15 residues. The CDR3 sequence is CASSQSGVFNEKLFF. In DNA form, the CDR3 reads TGCGCCAGCAGCCAGTCAGGGGTTTTTAATGAAAAACTGTTTTTT.

V usage is TRBV15 and J usage is TRBJ1-1; TRBD1 matches 11 bases. With V trimmed by 0 bases and J by 4 bases, 7 bases remained unmatched. The germline gives CDR1 LNHNV, CDR2 YYDKDF (reference sequence). The CDR3 contains 17 residues. The CDR3 sequence is CATSREGTGGRRTEAFF. In nucleotides, the CDR3 is TGTGCCACCAGCAGAGAAGGGACAGGGGGACGGCGCACTGAAGCTTTCTTT.

V is TRBV5-1 and J is TRBJ2-1, with D perhaps matching TRBD2 (6 bases). Trimming removed 6 bases at V and 0 bases at J, with 16 bases between. The germline V gene encodes CDR1 SGHRS and CDR2 YFSETQ. The CDR3 runs to 16 residues. CDR3 DNA: TGCGCCAGCACGGCTCTCGGGAGAACCTCCTACAATGAGCAGTTCTTC. Translated: CASTALGRTSYNEQFF.

The V call is TRBV27, the J call TRBJ1-2, with D possibly matching TRBD1 (5 bases). This CDR3 spans 14 amino acids. The ends were cut back, 2 bases at V and 2 bases at J, with 9 bases in the middle. Germline CDR1 reads MNHEY; CDR2 reads SMNVEV (reference sequence). Written as DNA, the CDR3 is TGTGCCAGCAGTTTAGGGGGGGGGAACTATGGCTACACCTTC. The encoded protein is CASSLGGGNYGYTF.

This chain connects TRBV6-6 to TRBJ2-1, with D possibly TRBD2 on 6 matching bases. The CDR3 is 16 amino acids. Trimming left V 7 bases short and J 8 bases short, with 24 bases between. The germline V gene has CDR1 MNHNY and CDR2 SVGAGI (reference sequence). The CDR3 here is CASTRHGTSPGYEQFF. In nucleotides, the CDR3 is TGTGCCAGCACTCGCCACGGGACTTCTCCCGGTTATGAGCAGTTCTTC.

This clone was seen only once. This CDR3 is CASRRTSGNLNEQFF. In DNA, the CDR3 is TGCGCCAGCAGGAGGACTAGCGGGAATCTCAATGAGCAGTTCTTC. V usage is TRBV4-1 and J usage is TRBJ2-1; 12 nucleotides match TRBD2. The CDR3 runs 15 residues. The V gene end was trimmed by 6 bases and the J gene end by 6 bases; junction bases not matched to a gene: 6. Germline V CDR1 and CDR2: MGHRA, YSYEKL.

The J gene is TRBJ2-7, the V gene TRBV5-8; D gene uncertain. Per germline, CDR1 SGHTS and CDR2 YDEGEE. Trimming removed 1 base from V and 2 bases from J, with 7 bases in between. The CDR3 loop spans 13 amino acids. The CDR3 sequence is CASSLSRAYEQYF. As DNA, the CDR3 is TGTGCCAGCAGCTTGTCCCGCGCCTACGAGCAGTACTTC.

J is TRBJ2-3 and V is TRBV9, with D possibly matching TRBD2 (6 bases). Germline V lookup: CDR1 SGDLS, CDR2 YYNGEE. Trimming shortened V by 0 bases and J by 0 bases, and 11 bases separated the two germline ends. This CDR3 has 16 amino acids. The CDR3 DNA reads TGTGCCAGCAGCGTAGGGGGCGGGACTAGCACAGATACGCAGTATTTT. Translated, it gives CASSVGGGTSTDTQYF.

This chain joins TRBV4-3 and TRBJ2-7, with 9 bases matching TRBD1. Germline values: CDR1 LGHNA, CDR2 YSLEER. The CDR3 runs to 19 residues. J was trimmed by 4 bases and V by 7 bases; bases with no gene match: 23. As DNA, the CDR3 is TGCGCCAGCAAAGCCGAAAGGGGACAGGGATGGATTTCGAGGTACGAGCAGTACTTC. Translated, it gives CASKAERGQGWISRYEQYF.

This rearrangement joins TRBV6-6 to TRBJ2-5; a possible D gene is TRBD1 (6 bases). Per the germline V gene, CDR1 is MNHNY and CDR2 is SVGAGI (reference sequence). V lost 5 bases and J 6 bases, leaving 10 bases between the germline ends. This CDR3 has 12 residues. The CDR3 is CASSKGVQTQYF. The DNA for the CDR3 is TGTGCCAGCAGTAAGGGGGTACAGACCCAGTACTTC.

V gene TRBV28 combines with J gene TRBJ2-3; 10 bases align to TRBD2. CDR1 is MDHEN, CDR2 SYDVKM, per germline. V was clipped by 2 bases and J by 3 bases; unmatched bases: 14. This CDR3 comprises 19 residues. The CDR3 sequence: CASSLGPHSGRGETDTQYF. In DNA, the CDR3 is TGTGCCAGCAGTTTAGGGCCTCACAGCGGGAGGGGTGAGACAGATACGCAGTATTTT.

J is TRBJ2-2 and V is TRBV6-5; maybe TRBD1 (6 bases). The CDR3 has 14 amino acids. Deletions cut 6 bases from V and 7 bases from J, with 15 bases between. Per the germline V gene, CDR1 is MNHEY and CDR2 is SVGAGI. CDR3 DNA sequence: TGTGCCAGCAGGACACCCAGGGGCGGCGGGGAGCTGTTTTTT. Translated: CASRTPRGGGELFF.